Listed below are T cell receptor beta chains from one sample, sequenced in a study of T cell responses to AZD1222 COVID-19 vaccine. The table came from immunoSEQ multiplex PCR; TCRdb's copy has only in-frame clones and leaves some out. The sample records about 170,000 clones, approximately 92% being singletons. The input for sequencing was peripheral blood, taken on day 0 of AZD1222 vaccination. The receptors shown here come from an adult in good health. Each CDR3 is given with its conserved first and last residue. Each record gives: J gene, V gene, clone size, D gene, CDR3 DNA, CDR3 protein. D genes are given only for firm matches. The size field is filled for only some rows; it gives once, few, many or a size class.

j_gene: TRBJ2-3; v_gene: TRBV9; abundance: once; d_gene: TRBD1; CDR3nt: TGTGCCAGCAGCGAGGGGGACAGGAGTTGGGAGAATACGCAGTATTTT; CDR3aa: CASSEGDRSWENTQYF
j_gene: TRBJ1-2; v_gene: TRBV5-6; abundance: NA; d_gene: NA; CDR3nt: TGTGCCAGCAGCTTGGGGGCCGATGGCTACACCTTC; CDR3aa: CASSLGADGYTF
j_gene: TRBJ2-5; v_gene: TRBV2; abundance: once; d_gene: TRBD2; CDR3nt: TGTGCACGGGGGGTTCAAGAGACCCAGTACTTC; CDR3aa: CARGVQETQYF
j_gene: TRBJ1-1; v_gene: TRBV6-5; abundance: NA; d_gene: TRBD1; CDR3nt: TGTGCCAGCAGCCGACAGGGTGGGGACACTGAAGCTTTCTTT; CDR3aa: CASSRQGGDTEAFF
j_gene: TRBJ2-1; v_gene: TRBV7-9; abundance: NA; d_gene: NA; CDR3nt: TGTGCCAGCAGCTTATCGGTAGCTCCGAATGAGCAGTTCTTC; CDR3aa: CASSLSVAPNEQFF
j_gene: TRBJ1-4; v_gene: TRBV5-1; abundance: NA; d_gene: TRBD1; CDR3nt: TGCGCCAGCAGCCCCAAGACAGGGCAGGGTGAAAAACTGTTTTTT; CDR3aa: CASSPKTGQGEKLFF
j_gene: TRBJ2-5; v_gene: TRBV18; abundance: NA; d_gene: TRBD2; CDR3nt: TGTGCCAGCTCACCTCCCCTTACGGGGGAGGGGACCCAGTACTTC; CDR3aa: CASSPPLTGEGTQYF
j_gene: TRBJ1-1; v_gene: TRBV2; abundance: NA; d_gene: NA; CDR3nt: TGTGCCAGCACGGACTACACTGAAGCTTTCTTT; CDR3aa: CASTDYTEAFF
j_gene: TRBJ1-2; v_gene: TRBV2; abundance: NA; d_gene: NA; CDR3nt: TGTGCCAGCATAGACGGTGGGTGGGGGAATGGGTATGGCTACACCTTC; CDR3aa: CASIDGGWGNGYGYTF
j_gene: TRBJ1-1; v_gene: TRBV5-1; abundance: NA; d_gene: TRBD1; CDR3nt: TGCGCCAGCAGATCCGACAGGGGGCTATTTAACACTGAAGCTTTCTTT; CDR3aa: CASRSDRGLFNTEAFF
j_gene: TRBJ1-3; v_gene: TRBV11-2; abundance: NA; d_gene: NA; CDR3nt: TGTGCCAGCAGCTTCGAAGGGAACTCTGGAAACACCATATATTTT; CDR3aa: CASSFEGNSGNTIYF
j_gene: TRBJ1-6; v_gene: TRBV25-1; abundance: NA; d_gene: NA; CDR3nt: TGTGCCAGCAGCGGAGGGGGCTCCTATAATTCACCCCTCCACTTT; CDR3aa: CASSGGGSYNSPLHF
j_gene: TRBJ2-2; v_gene: TRBV29-1; abundance: NA; d_gene: NA; CDR3nt: TGCAGCGTTAGACAGAACACCGGGGAGCTGTTTTTT; CDR3aa: CSVRQNTGELFF